The entry below describes one T cell receptor (beta chain). What it binds is not known. The junction departs from the called germline gene at one end, perhaps through a read error. Germline CDR1 SGDLS, CDR2 YYNGEE. The CDR3 totals 13 residues. The data derive from a study of molecular identifiers for immune sequencing clone quantification. Study results and caveats: Amid 750,000 to 1,000,000 naive cells, spiked Jurkat TCR RNA from one cell was reportedly still detectable. Effector cells had over 98% of their molecules in clones above 20 RNA copies, while naive cells had under 1%.

MiXCR was run by TCRdb on the PCR reads, yielding one entry per CDR3 protein. The sample records around 300,000 distinct CDR3 sequences, 24% being singletons. This TCR derives from a human donor in good health. Some libraries in this study had Jurkat cell RNA spiked in. This chain links TRBV9 with TRBJ1-1; D uncertain. Input material: naive CD8+ T cells from blood, with Jurkat cell RNA spiked in. Subset defined: FACS-sorted CD8+CD4-CCR7+CD45RA+ naive T cells. The CDR3 region has the DNA TGTGCCAGCAGCGTAGGAGCTACCCCTGACGCTTTCTTT. Translation gives CASSVGATPDAFF.